Here is one TCR beta chain with its context. The PCR made use of 60 Vbeta and 13 Jbeta primers. In the authors' methods: An analysis performed later counted about 80 million unique TCR beta chains (roughly 11 million of them shared). Assay: immunoSEQ multiplex PCR; the TCRdb copy retains only in-frame clones and omits some. V, J and clone size derive from that table, while D and trimming were established from the DNA sequence. The sample has more than 150,000 clones; more than 80% are singletons. The CDR3 extends over 13 amino acids. In germline, CDR1 is MGHDK, CDR2 SYGVNS. Trimming cost V 8 bases and J 5 bases, with 15 bases left between them. These data belong to a study of cytomegalovirus exposure and HLA in healthy donors.

The material sequenced was PBMCs. This TCR was sampled from a woman between 45 and 60 years old in good health and CMV-seropositive. The gene calls are TRBV25-1 and TRBJ1-1, with D tentatively TRBD1 (5 bases). The CDR3 DNA reads as TGTGCCAGCGCAGGACATGCTGGGACTGAAGCTTTCTTT. Its protein is CASAGHAGTEAFF.